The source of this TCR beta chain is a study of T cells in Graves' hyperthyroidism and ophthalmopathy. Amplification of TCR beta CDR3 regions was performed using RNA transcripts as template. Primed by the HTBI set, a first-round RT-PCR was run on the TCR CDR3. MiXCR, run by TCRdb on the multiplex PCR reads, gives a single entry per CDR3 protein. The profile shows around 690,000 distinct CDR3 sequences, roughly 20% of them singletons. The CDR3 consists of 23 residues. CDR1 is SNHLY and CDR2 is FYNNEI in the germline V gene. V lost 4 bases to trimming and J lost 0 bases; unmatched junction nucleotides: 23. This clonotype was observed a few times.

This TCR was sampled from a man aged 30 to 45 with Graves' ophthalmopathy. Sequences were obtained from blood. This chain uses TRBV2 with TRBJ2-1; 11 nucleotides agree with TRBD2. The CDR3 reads CASSVLAGGRVGEKLSSYNEQFF. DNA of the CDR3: TGTGCCAGCAGTGTTCTAGCGGGAGGTAGAGTCGGCGAAAAACTTAGCTCCTACAATGAGCAGTTCTTC.